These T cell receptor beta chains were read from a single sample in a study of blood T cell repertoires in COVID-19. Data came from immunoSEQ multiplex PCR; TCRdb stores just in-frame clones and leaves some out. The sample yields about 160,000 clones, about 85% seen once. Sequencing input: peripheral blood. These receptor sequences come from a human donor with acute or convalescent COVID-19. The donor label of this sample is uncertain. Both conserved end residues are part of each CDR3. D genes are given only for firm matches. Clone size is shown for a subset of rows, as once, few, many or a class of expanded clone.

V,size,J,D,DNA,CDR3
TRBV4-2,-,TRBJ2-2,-,TGTGCCAGCAGCCAAGAGTCACTACCTTACACCGGGGAGCTGTTTTTT,CASSQESLPYTGELFF
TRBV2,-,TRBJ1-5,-,TGTGCCAGCAGTGGGGAACGGGGTCCGAATCAGCCCCAGCATTTT,CASSGERGPNQPQHF
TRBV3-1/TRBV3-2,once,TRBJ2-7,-,TGTGCCAGCAGCCACGTCACAGGAGAGCAGTACTTC,CASSHVTGEQYF
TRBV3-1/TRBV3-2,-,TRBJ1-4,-,TGTGCCAGCAGCCCTTTTTCTCTGCAGACAACTAATGAAAAACTGTTTTTT,CASSPFSLQTTNEKLFF
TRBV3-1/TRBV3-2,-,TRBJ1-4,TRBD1,TGTGCCAGCAGCTCGCGGACAGGGCAGGAAAAACTGTTTTTT,CASSSRTGQEKLFF
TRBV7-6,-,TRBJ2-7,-,TGTGCCAGCAGCCCTATTTTAGTGGCCAGGCTGTACGAGCAGTACTTC,CASSPILVARLYEQYF
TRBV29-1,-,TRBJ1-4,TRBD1,TGCAGCGCTCAACTGGGACAGCGTGAAAAACTGTTTTTT,CSAQLGQREKLFF
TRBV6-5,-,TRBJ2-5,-,TGTGCCAGCGTCTTACAGGGCCTGCGTCAAGAGACCCAGTACTTC,CASVLQGLRQETQYF
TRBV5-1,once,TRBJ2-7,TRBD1,TGCGCCAGCAGCCACCGGGACAGGGGGATAGCGGAGCAGTACTTC,CASSHRDRGIAEQYF
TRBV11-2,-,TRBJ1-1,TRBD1,TGTGCCAGCAGCTTAGTGGGACAGGGGCCAACGTTGAACACTGAAGCTTTCTTT,CASSLVGQGPTLNTEAFF
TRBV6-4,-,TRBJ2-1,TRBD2,TGTGCCAGCAGTCCCATGTTGAGCGGGGGGTTCAATAAAGTCAATGAGCAGTTCTTC,CASSPMLSGGFNKVNEQFF
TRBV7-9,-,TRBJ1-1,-,TGTGCCAGCGGTGGGGACACGAACACTGAAGCTTTCTTT,CASGGDTNTEAFF
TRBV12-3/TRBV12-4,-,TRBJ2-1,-,TGTGCCAGCAGTTTAGACAGGACGGATGAGCAGTTCTTC,CASSLDRTDEQFF
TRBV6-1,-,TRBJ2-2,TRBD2,TGTGCCAGCAGTGAGCCCCTACTAGCGGGGGCGAGCGGGGAGCTGTTTTTT,CASSEPLLAGASGELFF
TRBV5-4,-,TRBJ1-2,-,TGTGCCAGCACGACAGGTTCCGGGGGGTATGGCTACACCTTC,CASTTGSGGYGYTF
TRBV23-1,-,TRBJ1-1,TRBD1,TGCGCCAGCAGTCAAAGGGGGCGCGGCACTGAAGCTTTCTTT,CASSQRGRGTEAFF
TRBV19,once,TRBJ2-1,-,TGTGCCAGTAGTTCCCGGGAACAGGGCAGAGATGAGCAGTTCTTC,CASSSREQGRDEQFF
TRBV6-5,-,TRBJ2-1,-,TGTGCCAGCAGTTACTCGAGTGCGGGGACTGAGCAGTTCTTC,CASSYSSAGTEQFF
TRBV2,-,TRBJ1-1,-,TGTGCCAGACGGACCGGGGATGGGATGGTCACTGAAGCTTTCTTT,CARRTGDGMVTEAFF
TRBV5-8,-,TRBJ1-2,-,TGTGCCGAACCGCGGGGGCACGGTAACTATGGCTACACCTTC,CAEPRGHGNYGYTF
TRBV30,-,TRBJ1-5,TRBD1,TGTGCCTGGAATGGGGACAGCCATAGCAATCAGCCCCAGCATTTT,CAWNGDSHSNQPQHF
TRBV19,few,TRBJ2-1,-,TGTGCCAGTAGTATTGGCAGCTACAATGAGCAGTTCTTC,CASSIGSYNEQFF
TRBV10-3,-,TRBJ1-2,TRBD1,TGTGCCATCAGTGACCGGGACAGGGGGCGGAGTGGCTACACCTTC,CAISDRDRGRSGYTF
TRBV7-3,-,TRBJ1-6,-,TGTGCCAGCAGCTTACGGCAGGTCAATTCACCCCTCCACTTT,CASSLRQVNSPLHF
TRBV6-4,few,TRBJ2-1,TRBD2,TGTGCCAGCAGTGACAATATGAAGCTAGCGGGGGGGCCTAATGAGCAGTTCTTC,CASSDNMKLAGGPNEQFF
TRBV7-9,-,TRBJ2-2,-,TGTGCCAGCAGCCCCATCTTACAGGGAACCGGGGAGCTGTTTTTT,CASSPILQGTGELFF
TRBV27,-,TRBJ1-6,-,TGTGCCAGCAGTTCCTCCGCTAGGGGGGGCGGGATGTCGCCCCTCCACTTT,CASSSSARGGGMSPLHF
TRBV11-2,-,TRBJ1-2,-,TGTGCCAGCAGCCAGGGACTCGACGGCTACACCTTC,CASSQGLDGYTF
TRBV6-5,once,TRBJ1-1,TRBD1,TGTGCCAGCAGTTACTCTCCTTGGACAGGGACTGAAGCTTTCTTT,CASSYSPWTGTEAFF